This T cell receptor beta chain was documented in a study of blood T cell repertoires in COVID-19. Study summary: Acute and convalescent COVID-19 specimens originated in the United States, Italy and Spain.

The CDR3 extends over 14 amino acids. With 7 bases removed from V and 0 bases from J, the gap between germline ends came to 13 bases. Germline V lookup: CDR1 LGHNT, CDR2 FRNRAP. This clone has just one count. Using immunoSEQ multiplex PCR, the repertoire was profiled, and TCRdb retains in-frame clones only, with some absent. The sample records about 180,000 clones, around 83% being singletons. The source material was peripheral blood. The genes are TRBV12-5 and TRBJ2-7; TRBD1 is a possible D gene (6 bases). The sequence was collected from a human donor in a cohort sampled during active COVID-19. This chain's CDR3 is CASALSTGSYEQYF. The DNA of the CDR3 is TGTGCTAGTGCCCTTTCGACAGGCTCCTACGAGCAGTACTTC.